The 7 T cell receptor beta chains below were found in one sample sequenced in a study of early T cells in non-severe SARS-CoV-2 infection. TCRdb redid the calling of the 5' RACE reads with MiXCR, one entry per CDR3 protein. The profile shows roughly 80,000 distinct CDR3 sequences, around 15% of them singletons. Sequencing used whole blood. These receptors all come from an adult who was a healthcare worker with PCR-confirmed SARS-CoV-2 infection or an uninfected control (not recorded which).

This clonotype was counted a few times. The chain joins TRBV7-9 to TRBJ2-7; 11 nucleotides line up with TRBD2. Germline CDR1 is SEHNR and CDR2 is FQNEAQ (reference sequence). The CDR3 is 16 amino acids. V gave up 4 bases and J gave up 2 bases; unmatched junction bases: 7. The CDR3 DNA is TGTGCCAGCAGCTCCGCTCCGGGACTAGCGGCCTACGAGCAGTACTTC. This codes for CASSSAPGLAAYEQYF.

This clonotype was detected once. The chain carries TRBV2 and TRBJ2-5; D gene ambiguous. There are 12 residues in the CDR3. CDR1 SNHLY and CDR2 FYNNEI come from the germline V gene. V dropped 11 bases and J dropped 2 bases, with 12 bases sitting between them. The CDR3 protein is CAGDRTQETQYF. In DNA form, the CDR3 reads TGTGCCGGTGATAGGACGCAAGAGACCCAGTACTTC.

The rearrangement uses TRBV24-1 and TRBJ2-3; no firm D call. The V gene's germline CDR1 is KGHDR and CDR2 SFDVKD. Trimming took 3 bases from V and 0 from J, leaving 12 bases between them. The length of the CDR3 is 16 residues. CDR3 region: CATSDTDAKSTDTQYF. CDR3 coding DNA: TGTGCCACCAGTGATACAGACGCCAAAAGCACAGATACGCAGTATTTT.

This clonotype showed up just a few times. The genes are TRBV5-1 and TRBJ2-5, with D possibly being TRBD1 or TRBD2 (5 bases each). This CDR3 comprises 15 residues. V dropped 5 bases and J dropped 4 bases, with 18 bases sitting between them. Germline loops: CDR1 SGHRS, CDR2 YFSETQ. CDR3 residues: CASRRDQPSGETQYF. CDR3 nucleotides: TGCGCCAGCAGACGGGACCAACCGTCTGGAGAGACCCAGTACTTC. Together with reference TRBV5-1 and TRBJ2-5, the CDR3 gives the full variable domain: KAGVTQTPRYLIKTRGQQVTLSCSPISGHRSVSWYQQTPGQGLQFLFEYFSETQRNKGNFPGRFSGRQFSNSRSEMNVSTLELGDSALYLCASRRDQPSGETQYFGPGTRLLVL.

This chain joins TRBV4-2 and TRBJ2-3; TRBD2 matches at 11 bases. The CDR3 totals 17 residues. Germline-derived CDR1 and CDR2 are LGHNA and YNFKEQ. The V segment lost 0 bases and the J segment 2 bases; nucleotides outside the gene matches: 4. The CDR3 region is CASSQDRTSGLTDTQYF. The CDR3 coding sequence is TGTGCCAGCAGCCAAGATCGGACTAGCGGGCTCACAGATACGCAGTATTTT.

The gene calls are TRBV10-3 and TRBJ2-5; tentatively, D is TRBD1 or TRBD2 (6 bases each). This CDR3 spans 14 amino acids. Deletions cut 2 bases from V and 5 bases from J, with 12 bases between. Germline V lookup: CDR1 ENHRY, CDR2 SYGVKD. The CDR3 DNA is TGTGCCATCAGTGAGAACAGGGACTCGGAGACCCAGTACTTC. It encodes CAISENRDSETQYF.

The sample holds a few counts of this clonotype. CDR3 sequence (DNA): TGTGCCAGCAGCTCGACCCCCCAAGAGACCCAGTACTTC. Encoded protein: CASSSTPQETQYF. The J gene is TRBJ2-5, the V gene TRBV7-2; D is undetermined. There are 13 residues in the CDR3. Germline V CDR1 and CDR2: SGHTA, FQGNSA. V shed 4 bases and J shed 1 base, with 7 bases lying between them.